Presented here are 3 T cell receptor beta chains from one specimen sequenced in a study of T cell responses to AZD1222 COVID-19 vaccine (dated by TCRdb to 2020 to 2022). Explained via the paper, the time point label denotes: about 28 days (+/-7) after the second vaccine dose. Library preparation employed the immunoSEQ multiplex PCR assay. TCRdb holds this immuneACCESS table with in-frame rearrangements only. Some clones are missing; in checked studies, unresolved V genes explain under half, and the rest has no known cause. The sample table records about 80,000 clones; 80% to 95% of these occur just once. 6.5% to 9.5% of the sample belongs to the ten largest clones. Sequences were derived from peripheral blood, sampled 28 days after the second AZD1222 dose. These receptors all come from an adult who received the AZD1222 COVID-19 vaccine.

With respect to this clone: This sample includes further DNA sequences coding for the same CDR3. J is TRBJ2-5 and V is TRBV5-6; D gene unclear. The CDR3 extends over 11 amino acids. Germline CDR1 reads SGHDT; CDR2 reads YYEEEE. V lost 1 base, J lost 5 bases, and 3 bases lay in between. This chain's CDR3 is CASSLMETQYF. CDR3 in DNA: TGTGCCAGCAGCTTGATGGAGACCCAGTACTTC.

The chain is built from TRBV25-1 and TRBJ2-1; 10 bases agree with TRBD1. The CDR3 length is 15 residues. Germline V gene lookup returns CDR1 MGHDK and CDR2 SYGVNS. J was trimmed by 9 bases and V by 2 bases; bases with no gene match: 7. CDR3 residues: CASSEAGDRGFEQFF. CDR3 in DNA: TGTGCCAGCAGTGAAGCCGGGGACAGGGGATTTGAGCAGTTCTTC.

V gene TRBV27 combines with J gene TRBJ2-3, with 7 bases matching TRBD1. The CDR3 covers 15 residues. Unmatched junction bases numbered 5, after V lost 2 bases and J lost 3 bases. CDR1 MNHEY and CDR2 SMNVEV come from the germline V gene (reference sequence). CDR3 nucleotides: TGTGCCAGCAGTTTAGTCAGGGGGTGGACAGATACGCAGTATTTT. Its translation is CASSLVRGWTDTQYF.